This T cell receptor beta chain derives from a study of T cell responses to AZD1222 COVID-19 vaccine. General observations from the study: There were mostly white British donors and more females than males, and clonal diversity was possibly underestimated.

Only in-frame clones appear in the TCRdb table, and some are missing; sequencing was by immunoSEQ multiplex PCR. The sample holds about 100,000 clones, around 87% seen once. From germline, CDR1 is SGHNT and CDR2 YYREEE (reference sequence). The CDR3 length is 17 residues. With V trimmed by 3 bases and J by 0 bases, 9 bases remained unmatched. Turning to this clone: Antigen: not known.

The source material was peripheral blood, sampled on day 0 of MenACWY control vaccination. The TCR originated in an adult in good health. This chain joins TRBV5-4 and TRBJ1-1; 9 nucleotides match TRBD1. The CDR3 DNA sequence: TGTGCCAGCAGCTGGGGGCTACAGGGGGCCTTGAACACTGAAGCTTTCTTT. Translated, it gives CASSWGLQGALNTEAFF. The whole variable domain, filled in from reference TRBV5-4 and TRBJ1-1, reads ETGVTQSPTHLIKTRGQQVTLRCSSQSGHNTVSWYQQALGQGPQFIFQYYREEENGRGNFPPRFSGLQFPNYSSELNVNALELDDSALYLCASSWGLQGALNTEAFFGQGTRLTVV.